These 10 T cell receptor beta chains were sequenced from one sample in a study of shared clonotypes between healthy human individuals (dated by TCRdb to about 2020). Library preparation employed the immunoSEQ multiplex PCR assay. As stored in TCRdb, this immuneACCESS dataset retains in-frame rearrangements with V and J assigned. A fraction of the clones does not appear; measured against another copy, unresolved V genes explain less than half of the discrepancy, and the remainder lacks a known reason. The sample yields about 1.1 million clones; around 78% were counted once. Together, the top ten hold roughly 0.65% of the sample. Sequenced input: memory CD4+ T cells from PBMCs. This sample's cell subset or site label indicates: CD45RA-negative fraction. The receptors shown here come from a man aged 18 to 35 in good health. Some clones in this sample may be carry-over from other donors' samples.

V is TRBV6-1 and J is TRBJ2-1; 14 bases are a match to TRBD2. CDR3 size: 18 residues. Germline values: CDR1 MNHNS, CDR2 SASEGT. The V gene end was trimmed by 0 bases and the J gene end by 9 bases; junction bases not matched to a gene: 10. The CDR3 nucleotides are TGTGCCAGCAGTGAAGCCCCGACTAGCGGGAGGGTTAAGAGTGAGCAGTTCTTC. It is translated as CASSEAPTSGRVKSEQFF.

The chain joins TRBV6-5 to TRBJ1-1; D is possibly TRBD1 (5 bases). V dropped 7 bases and J dropped 7 bases, with 16 bases sitting between them. Germline CDR1 is MNHEY and CDR2 is SVGAGI. The CDR3 length is 13 residues. CDR3: CASKAGRDGEAFF. The CDR3 coding sequence is TGTGCCAGCAAGGCAGGGAGAGATGGTGAAGCTTTCTTT.

Here the CDR3 DNA reads TGTGCCAGCACCCCTGGACTAGGGAACTACGAGCAGTACTTC. The encoded protein is CASTPGLGNYEQYF. The V and J genes are TRBV7-2 and TRBJ2-7; TRBD2 matches at 7 bases. Germline loops: CDR1 SGHTA, CDR2 FQGNSA. Unmatched junction bases numbered 9, after V lost 7 bases and J lost 3 bases. This CDR3 contains 14 residues.

This clone has ten or more counts. The chain combines TRBV7-2 with TRBJ1-1; 7 positions agree with TRBD1. Trimming cost V 4 bases and J 7 bases; bases outside gene matches: 6. The germline CDR1 and CDR2 sequences are SGHTA and FQGNSA. This CDR3 spans 13 amino acids. CDR3 region: CASSSGQFGEAFF. The CDR3 DNA reads as TGTGCCAGCAGCTCGGGACAGTTCGGTGAAGCTTTCTTT.

This clone was detected once. This rearrangement joins TRBV4-2 to TRBJ1-3, with a weak D call TRBD1 (6 bases). V lost 0 bases to trimming and J lost 0 bases, with 9 bases between them. This CDR3 has 16 residues. Looked up from germline, CDR1 is LGHNA and CDR2 is YNFKEQ. CDR3 sequence: CASSQDPDSSGNTIYF. The CDR3 region has the DNA TGTGCCAGCAGCCAAGATCCGGACAGCTCTGGAAACACCATATATTTT.

The chain uses TRBV2 and TRBJ1-3; unclear D gene. The V gene's germline CDR1 is SNHLY and CDR2 FYNNEI. Trimming cost V 4 bases and J 4 bases, with 11 bases left between them. The CDR3 has 14 amino acids. The CDR3 sequence: CASSGNPIGNTIYF. The CDR3 DNA sequence: TGTGCCAGCAGTGGCAATCCTATCGGAAACACCATATATTTT.

This chain joins TRBV27 and TRBJ2-6; D call uncertain. Trimming shortened V by 6 bases and J by 0 bases, and 12 bases separated the two germline ends. CDR1 is MNHEY, CDR2 SMNVEV, per germline (reference sequence). This CDR3 contains 16 residues. CDR3 in amino acids: CASSSPQSSGANVLTF. CDR3 DNA sequence: TGTGCCAGCAGCTCTCCGCAGAGCTCTGGGGCCAACGTCCTGACTTTC.

This chain joins TRBV7-2 and TRBJ2-5, with 7 positions matching TRBD2. With V trimmed by 2 bases and J by 4 bases, 7 bases remained unmatched. Germline V gene data show CDR1 as SGHTA and CDR2 as FQGNSA. The CDR3 sequence is 15 residues long. The DNA for the CDR3 is TGTGCCAGCAGCTTACAGCGGGGCGGAGGAGAGACCCAGTACTTC. Its protein is CASSLQRGGGETQYF.

The chain is built from TRBV28 and TRBJ1-4; 9 bases line up with TRBD1. CDR1 and CDR2 from the germline V gene are MDHEN and SYDVKM. This CDR3 region has 16 residues. V lost 2 bases to trimming and J lost 8 bases; unmatched junction nucleotides: 9. The CDR3 region has the DNA TGTGCCAGCAGTTTACCTCAACAGGGGGCGGGAGAAAAACTGTTTTTT. Its translation: CASSLPQQGAGEKLFF.

The rearrangement links TRBV4-3 to TRBJ2-1; D is undetermined. The ends were cut back, 4 bases at V and 6 bases at J, with 10 bases in the middle. Germline values: CDR1 LGHNA, CDR2 YSLEER. This CDR3 contains 13 residues. The DNA for the CDR3 is TGCGCCAGCAGCCCAAGAGCGAGCAATGAGCAGTTCTTC. Its protein is CASSPRASNEQFF.